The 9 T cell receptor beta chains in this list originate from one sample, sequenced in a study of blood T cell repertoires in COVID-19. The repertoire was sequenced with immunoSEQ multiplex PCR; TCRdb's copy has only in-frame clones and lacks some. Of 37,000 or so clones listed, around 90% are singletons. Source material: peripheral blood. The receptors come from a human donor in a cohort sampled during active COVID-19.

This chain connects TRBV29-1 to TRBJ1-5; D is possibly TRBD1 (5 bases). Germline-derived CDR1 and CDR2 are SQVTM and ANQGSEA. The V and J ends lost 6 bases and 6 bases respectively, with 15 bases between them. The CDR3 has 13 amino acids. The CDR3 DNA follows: TGCAGCGTCCTAGGGCAGGGCCCTCAGCCCCAGCATTTT. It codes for CSVLGQGPQPQHF.

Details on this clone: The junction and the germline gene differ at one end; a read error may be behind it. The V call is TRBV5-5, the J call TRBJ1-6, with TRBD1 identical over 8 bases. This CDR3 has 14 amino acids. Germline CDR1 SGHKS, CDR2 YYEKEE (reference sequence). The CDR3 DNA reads TGTGCCAGCAGTTTGGACAGGGTGGATTCACCCCTCCACTTT. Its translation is CASSLDRVDSPLHF. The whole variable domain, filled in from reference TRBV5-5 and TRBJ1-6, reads DAGVTQSPTHLIKTRGQQVTLRCSPISGHKSVSWYQQVLGQGPQFIFQYYEKEERGRGNFPDRFSARQFPNYSSELNVNALLLGDSALYLCASSLDRVDSPLHFGNGTRLTVT.

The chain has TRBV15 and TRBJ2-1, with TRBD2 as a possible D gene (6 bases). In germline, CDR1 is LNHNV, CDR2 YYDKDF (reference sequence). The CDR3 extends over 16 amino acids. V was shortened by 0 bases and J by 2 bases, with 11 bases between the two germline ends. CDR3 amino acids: CATSRDLSGAYNEQFF. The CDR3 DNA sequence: TGTGCCACCAGCAGAGACCTTTCGGGGGCCTACAATGAGCAGTTCTTC.

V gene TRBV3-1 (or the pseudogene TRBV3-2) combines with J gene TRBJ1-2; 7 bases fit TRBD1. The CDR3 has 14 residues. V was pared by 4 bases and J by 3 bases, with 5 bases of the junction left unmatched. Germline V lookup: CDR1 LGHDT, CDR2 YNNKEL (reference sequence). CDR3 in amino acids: CASSRGGRDYGYTF. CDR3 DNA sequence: TGTGCCAGCAGCCGAGGGGGCCGTGACTATGGCTACACCTTC.

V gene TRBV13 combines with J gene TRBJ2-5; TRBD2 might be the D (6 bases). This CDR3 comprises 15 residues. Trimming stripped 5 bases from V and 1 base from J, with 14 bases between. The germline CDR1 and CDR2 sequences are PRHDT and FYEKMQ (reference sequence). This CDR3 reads CASSGPGTVQETQYF. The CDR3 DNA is TGTGCCAGCAGCGGACCAGGGACTGTCCAAGAGACCCAGTACTTC. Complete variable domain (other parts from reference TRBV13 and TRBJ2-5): AAGVIQSPRHLIKEKRETATLKCYPIPRHDTVYWYQQGPGQDPQFLISFYEKMQSDKGSIPDRFSAQQFSDYHSELNMSSLELGDSALYFCASSGPGTVQETQYFGPGTRLLVL.

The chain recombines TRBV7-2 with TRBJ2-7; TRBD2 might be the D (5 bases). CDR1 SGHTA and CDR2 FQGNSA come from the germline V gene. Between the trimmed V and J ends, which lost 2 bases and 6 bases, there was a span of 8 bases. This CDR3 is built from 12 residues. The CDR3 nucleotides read TGTGCCAGCAGCTTATCCGCGGGCGAGCAGTACTTC. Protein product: CASSLSAGEQYF.

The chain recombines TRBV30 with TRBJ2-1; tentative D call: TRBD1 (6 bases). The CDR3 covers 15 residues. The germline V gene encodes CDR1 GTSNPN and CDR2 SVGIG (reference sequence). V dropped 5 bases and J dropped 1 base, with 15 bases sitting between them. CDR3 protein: CAWDRDISSYNEQFF. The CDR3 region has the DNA TGTGCCTGGGACCGGGACATTAGTTCCTACAATGAGCAGTTCTTC. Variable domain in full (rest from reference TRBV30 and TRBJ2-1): SQTIHQWPATLVQPVGSPLSLECTVEGTSNPNLYWYRQAAGRGLQLLFYSVGIGQISSEVPQNLSASRPQDRQFILSSKKLLLSDSGFYLCAWDRDISSYNEQFFGPGTRLTVL.

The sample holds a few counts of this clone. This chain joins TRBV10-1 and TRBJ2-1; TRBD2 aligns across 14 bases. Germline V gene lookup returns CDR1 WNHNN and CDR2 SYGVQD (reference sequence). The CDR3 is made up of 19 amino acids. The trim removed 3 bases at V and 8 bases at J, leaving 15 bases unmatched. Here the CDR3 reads CASSDQSTQTSGRAHEQFF. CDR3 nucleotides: TGCGCCAGCAGTGATCAGTCCACCCAGACTAGCGGGAGGGCCCATGAGCAGTTCTTC.

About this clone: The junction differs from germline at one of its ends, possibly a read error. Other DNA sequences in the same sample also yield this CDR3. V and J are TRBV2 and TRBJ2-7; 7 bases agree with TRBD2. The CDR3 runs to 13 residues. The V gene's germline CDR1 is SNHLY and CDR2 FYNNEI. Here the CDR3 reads CASRGRGSYEQYF. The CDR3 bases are TGTGCTAGCAGAGGGCGGGGGTCCTACGAGCAGTACTTC.